This T cell receptor beta chain was documented in a study of cytomegalovirus exposure and HLA in healthy donors. Overall study: Later, an analysis reported that the roughly 120 validation repertoires had used the same platform as the 550 to 750 first-cohort repertoires.

The germline CDR1 and CDR2 sequences are MNHEY and SMNVEV (reference sequence). V shed 5 bases and J 6 bases; nucleotides not matched to a gene: 13. CDR3 length: 17 amino acids. Study results and limitations: Cytomegalovirus-associated status was assigned to around 160 TCR beta chains. Researchers reported that a few CMV-associated chains were confirmed in vitro as CMV antigen-specific.

As for this clone: Its antigen remains unknown.

TCRdb's table, derived via immunoSEQ multiplex PCR, lists solely in-frame clones and lacks some. The profile shows over 200,000 clones, about 90% of them singletons. This chain connects TRBV27 to TRBJ2-2; TRBD1 matches 9 bases. The sequence was collected from a young woman in good health and CMV-seronegative. Sequenced input: PBMCs. The CDR3 loop reads CASSKNTPDRGAGELFF. The CDR3 nucleotides read TGTGCCAGCAGTAAAAATACCCCGGACAGGGGAGCCGGGGAGCTGTTTTTT.